This T cell receptor (beta chain) was recorded in a study of shared clonotypes between healthy human individuals (dated by TCRdb to the early 2020s). Some background on the complete study: Three men and two women, aged 18 to 49 years, made up the cohort. Leukapheresis yielded between about 0.85 and 10 billion PBMCs per donor. To increase sequencing depth and limit assay-specific biases, TCR repertoire library preparation and sequencing were carried out by different laboratories using diverse techniques. For each donor, CD4 naive and CD4 memory were each given three plates, CD8 naive was given two plates, and CD8 memory was given one plate. To estimate repertoire size and how much clonotype sharing occurs between individuals, the study deeply sequenced the blood TCR repertoires of about five healthy adults. The paper's findings and limits, for the study overall: When a few donors were compared, the shared fraction of clonotypes was about 5.2% for naive CD4, less than 4% for naive CD8, roughly 2.3% for memory CD4, and less than 0.5% for memory CD8. Rarefaction of sorted-subset datasets indicated incomplete sequencing despite the large sequencing depth. Estimated clonotype richness was generally larger for naive than for memory subsets. Clonotypes shared by all four sorted-subset donors showed higher generation probabilities than non-shared clonotypes. Pairwise subsampling indicated that sequencing depth was expected to affect the degree of clonotype sharing among donors. Because the study included only a small number of donors, the genetic and exposure-history diversity represented was limited. Sampling was limited to blood, and TCR repertoires in tissue likely differ from TCR repertoires in blood.

CDR1 and CDR2 (SGHTA, FQGTGA) derive from the germline V gene. Reading from cysteine to phenylalanine, the CDR3 counts 15 amino acids. Just the 45-base CDR3 DNA is kept, in frame starting at base 1. Ends trimmed: V by 6 bases, J by 6 bases; bases unmatched to a gene: 9. About this clone itself: Its antigen remains undetermined. Base qualities are not provided; no much larger clone lies one nucleotide away.

Using the deep immunoSEQ assay, TCR CDR3 regions were amplified from genomic DNA by multiplex PCR. Genomic DNA extracted from each cell subset was distributed evenly over all wells of several immunoSEQ 96-well plates, and each plate served as one replicate. Each replicate PCR for sorted subsets received around 210 ng genomic DNA, equal to about 30,000 T cell genomes. Purified libraries were measured with a Qubit 3.0 fluorometer, size-checked on a Bioanalyzer 2100, and measured again with the KAPA Library Quantification kit. A separate single-read 150-cycle Illumina NextSeq 550 flow cell was used to sequence each immunoSEQ 96-well plate. For the original study's pipeline: Because the immunoSEQ output included only junctional sequences and no quality scores, the filtering could not be the same as the filtering used for full-length reads. To assign V/J genes and CDR3, sequences were annotated against IMGT germline references using PyIR, a Python wrapper for IgBLAST v1.9. Any read was removed if the V/J assignment was weak (E-value above 1e-6), the CDR3 was missing, or the read contained stop codons, out-of-frame junctions, or ambiguous translated residues. V3J clonotypes were defined as sequences sharing the same inferred V gene, J gene, and CDR3 amino acid sequence. The percentage overlap between two repertoires was calculated by dividing the number of shared unique clonotypes by the size of the smaller repertoire. Three approaches were used to assess repertoire richness: RTK rarefaction, the Chao1 estimator, and Recon v2.1 estimates of unobserved clonotypes. OLGA was used to compute generation probabilities for all TCRbeta clonotypes that the gDNA method yielded from a handful of donors. This is the immuneACCESS table as TCRdb keeps it, with only in-frame sequences that have V and J called. A part of the clones is gone; compared with another copy, unresolved V genes explain less than half, and the rest is unexplained. The V and J calls and clone size come from that table; D and trimming were worked out from the DNA. The sample includes 1.4 million or so clones, with around 98.5% observed a single time. Of the sample, 0.36% is held by the ten largest clones.

Donors were healthy HIV-negative adults with no recently reported acute infections or vaccinations. Only Caucasian adults living in Nashville, Tennessee, USA were represented among the donors. CD4+ T cells were enriched by magnetic negative selection, after which naive cells were positively selected on CD45RA and the negative fraction was taken as the memory subset. Blood was collected by leukapheresis, and PBMCs were isolated by Ficoll-Histopaque density gradient centrifugation and then cryopreserved in liquid nitrogen vapor phase. Purity and quantity of every magnetically sorted T cell population were checked by analytical flow cytometry. Each sorted fraction had its genomic DNA isolated and then quantified by UV absorbance on a Nanodrop 2000c.

Sequencing was carried out using naive CD4+ T cells sorted from blood. The sample's cell subset or site label, decoded: CD45RA+ positively selected. The chain is assembled from TRBV7-3 and TRBJ2-2; TRBD2 lines up with 8 middle nucleotides. This clonotype was sampled from a man under 40 in good health. The nucleotide sequence is TGTGCCAGCAGTTATTCAGCGGGAGCCCCCGGGGAGCTGTTTTTT. It encodes CASSYSAGAPGELFF.